This T cell receptor beta chain was recovered during a study of T cell responses to AZD1222 COVID-19 vaccine (dated by TCRdb to about 2021). For the wider study: AZD1222 recipients with second doses at about 4 weeks or about 12 weeks were pooled, because spike-specific TCR depth and breadth did not differ between schedules. TCR sequencing covered 233 trial participants: 207 given two doses of AZD1222 and approximately 25 given two doses of MenACWY control vaccine. Trial participants were enrolled by age into subgroups of 18-55, 56-69 and 70-plus years, and roughly 150, 30 and 60 TCR-sequenced participants, respectively, were included in these subgroups.

The germline V gene provides CDR1 LGHNA and CDR2 YNFKEQ. V loses 2 bases, J loses 1 base, and the germline ends lie 3 bases apart. CDR3 length: 13 amino acids, cysteine to phenylalanine. CDR3 DNA only is kept here, 39 bases in frame from base 1. As concerns this clone: Its cognate antigen has yet to be identified. No base qualities exist here, and no much larger clone lies one base off it.

In light of the paper, this sample's time point label describes: baseline before first vaccination. Samples from vaccinated people were obtained from the UK trials COV001 and COV002, which included a single-blind randomized controlled phase 2/3 trial of AZD1222 (ChAdOx1 nCoV-19) in healthy adults. For TCRbeta chain sequencing, PBMC samples were collected from trial participants at day 0 and at day 28 after the second dose. Here is what the overall study found, with its caveats: Reportedly, close to half of the unique spike-specific TCRs recognized epitopes lying outside the regions that are mutated in the B.1.351 and B.1.1.7 variants. CD4 TCRs associated with the vaccine covered the entire spike protein, and the dominant responses were in regions 160-218 and 743-854. Spike-specific TCR breadth and depth rose significantly after two AZD1222 doses compared with day 0 and with MenACWY recipients. Participants were mostly white British, with more females than males. The authors suggested clonal diversity may have been underestimated. Because no day 14 peak-response samples were available, repertoires were characterized only after the peak T cell response. The 56-69-year group was small, and its depth increase did not reach significance, likely because of low power. Conclusions about previously exposed vaccinees were limited because only a handful of AZD1222 recipients were SARS-CoV-2 seropositive at baseline.

The CDR3 regions of human TCRbeta chains were analyzed by immunosequencing. Per the original workflow: TCRs in the repertoires were compared against a reference library of SARS-CoV-2-specific TCRs that had been generated with the MIRA antigen-specificity platform. Breadth was defined as the fraction of unique TCRs that were SARS-CoV-2-associated. Depth was defined as the fraction of total T cells that were SARS-CoV-2-associated. Using the MIRA data, every spike-specific TCR was mapped to the spike region that the TCR reacted to and assigned to either a CD4 or a CD8 class. Log10-transformed breadth and depth values were compared by one-way ANOVA with Sidak's multiple comparisons tests. TCRdb took this table from immuneACCESS and kept in-frame rearrangements with V and J called. Such tables lack part of the clones; where checked against another copy, unresolved V genes explain under half of the gap, and the rest is unexplained. Clonal size and the V and J genes are those of that table, whereas D and trimming came from the DNA. Counted in this sample were roughly 130,000 clones; around nine tenths of them appeared once. The ten largest account for about 6% of the sample.

This receptor was identified in an adult in good health. The sample was peripheral blood, taken on day 0 of AZD1222 vaccination. The V and J segments used are TRBV4-2 and TRBJ1-3; confidence is insufficient to name the D gene. CDR3 region: CASSQTSGNTIYF. The DNA reads TGTGCCAGCAGCCAAACTTCTGGAAACACCATATATTTT.